The table lists the clone carrying this T cell receptor (beta chain) with many counts. The antigen remains unidentified. This sample is drawn from a study of T cell repertoires in cytomegalovirus infection. Trimming took off 3 bases at V and 2 bases at J, with 20 bases between the two ends. CDR1 is SGHDN and CDR2 is FVKESK in the germline V gene. The CDR3 has 18 amino acids. Each CDR3 protein is one row after TCRdb ran MiXCR on the reads. The sample lists over 45,000 distinct CDR3 sequences, roughly 20% occurring once. This clonotype was obtained from a human donor in good health (CMV status not recorded). Some clones in this sample may be carry-over from other donors' samples. The chain uses TRBV14 and TRBJ2-1; unclear D gene. The specimen was CD8+ T cells from cultured PBMCs, collected from culture after CMV antigen stimulation. The CDR3 DNA follows: TGTGCCAGCAGCCACCGAGGTAGGGTTTGGGTGACCTACAATGAGCAGTTCTTC. This sequence encodes CASSHRGRVWVTYNEQFF.